A single sample gave rise to the 26 T cell receptor beta chains below, sequenced in a study of blood T cell repertoires in COVID-19. Clones were read by immunoSEQ multiplex PCR, and TCRdb kept only the in-frame ones, dropping some. The sample yields roughly 63,000 clones, about 74% seen once. The sequenced material came from peripheral blood. The receptors shown here come from a woman older than 75 with acute or convalescent COVID-19.

J is TRBJ2-7 and V is TRBV7-2; maybe TRBD2 (6 bases). Trimming cost V 0 bases and J 6 bases, with 12 bases left between them. Germline V lookup: CDR1 SGHTA, CDR2 FQGNSA. CDR3 length: 14 residues. The CDR3 region is CASSLAAGIGEQYF. The CDR3 DNA reads as TGTGCCAGCAGCTTAGCGGCGGGGATCGGCGAGCAGTACTTC.

This rearrangement joins TRBV5-5 to TRBJ1-1, with a weak D call TRBD1 (5 bases). The CDR3 consists of 13 residues. CDR1 and CDR2 from the germline V gene are SGHKS and YYEKEE (reference sequence). Deletions cut 8 bases from V and 3 bases from J, with 14 bases between. CDR3 coding DNA: TGTGCCAGTTCTCGGGGCGGGGACACTGAAGCTTTCTTT. Translation gives CASSRGGDTEAFF.

V usage is TRBV27 and J usage is TRBJ2-1, with 12 bases fitting TRBD2. Germline assignment: CDR1 MNHEY and CDR2 SMNVEV (reference sequence). Germline trimming cut 3 bases from V and 8 bases from J; bases unmatched to any gene: 8. The length of the CDR3 is 16 residues. CDR3 nucleotide sequence: TGTGCCAGCAGTTTCCCGACTAGCGGGAGTACCCATGAGCAGTTCTTC. Amino acids: CASSFPTSGSTHEQFF.

The chain links TRBV6-5 to TRBJ2-1, with D perhaps matching TRBD1 (6 bases). This CDR3 is 15 amino acids long. V lost 7 bases and J lost 4, with 17 bases in between. Per the germline V gene, CDR1 is MNHEY and CDR2 is SVGAGI. DNA of the CDR3: TGTGCCAGCACCCCAGGGGTCCCGGGGTACAATGAGCAGTTCTTC. Amino acid sequence: CASTPGVPGYNEQFF.

The CDR3 bases are TGTGCCAGCAGCTTGACAGGGGGCTTGGGGGAGCAGTACTTC. It codes for CASSLTGGLGEQYF. The rearrangement uses TRBV5-5 and TRBJ2-7; TRBD1 matches 9 bases. CDR1 is SGHKS and CDR2 is YYEKEE in the germline V gene (reference sequence). V was pared by 1 base and J by 7 bases, with 6 bases of the junction left unmatched. The CDR3 totals 14 residues.

This clone turned up a few times. This chain connects TRBV4-2 to TRBJ1-2, with D possibly being TRBD1 (5 bases). Trimming shortened V by 1 base and J by 5 bases, and 14 bases separated the two germline ends. Germline-derived CDR1 and CDR2 are LGHNA and YNFKEQ. The CDR3 sequence is 15 residues long. CDR3: CASSQVEGVGYGYTF. DNA of the CDR3: TGTGCCAGCAGCCAAGTGGAAGGGGTAGGGTATGGCTACACCTTC.

The chain employs TRBV19 and TRBJ1-5; 9 nucleotides match TRBD1. The CDR3 length is 17 residues. CDR1 and CDR2 from the germline V gene are LNHDA and SQIVND (reference sequence). J was trimmed by 3 bases and V by 3 bases; bases with no gene match: 9. The CDR3 DNA follows: TGTGCCAGTAGTATGAGGTTTGGGACAGGGACCAATCAGCCCCAGCATTTT. Amino acids: CASSMRFGTGTNQPQHF.

The chain recombines TRBV5-1 with TRBJ2-5, with TRBD1 matching 12 bases. The length of the CDR3 is 16 residues. Germline loops: CDR1 SGHRS, CDR2 YFSETQ. Trimming cost V 4 bases and J 4 bases; bases outside gene matches: 8. CDR3 residues: CASSRGDRGHGETQYF. The CDR3 region has the DNA TGCGCCAGCAGCAGGGGGGACAGGGGGCACGGAGAGACCCAGTACTTC.

This chain connects TRBV6-5 to TRBJ2-7, with a possible D match to TRBD2 (6 bases). V gave up 5 bases and J gave up 0 bases, with 11 bases separating them. The CDR3 length is 14 residues. Germline CDR1 MNHEY, CDR2 SVGAGI. The CDR3 sequence: CASSLARSSYEQYF. The CDR3 region has the DNA TGTGCCAGCAGTCTAGCGCGGAGCTCCTACGAGCAGTACTTC.

The chain recombines TRBV7-3 with TRBJ2-1, with D possibly being TRBD2 (5 bases). Trimming stripped 3 bases from V and 8 bases from J, with 8 bases between. There are 12 residues in the CDR3. Germline V gene data show CDR1 as SGHTA and CDR2 as FQGTGA. The chain's CDR3 is CASSFGVHEQFF. The CDR3 region has the DNA TGTGCCAGCAGCTTCGGGGTGCATGAGCAGTTCTTC.

This clone occurred once. The chain couples TRBV6-5 to TRBJ2-7; 11 bases fit TRBD2. The ends lost 9 bases at V and 2 bases at J; junction bases unmatched: 6. Germline lookup yields CDR1 MNHEY and CDR2 SVGAGI. The CDR3 totals 14 residues. The DNA for the CDR3 is TGTGCCAGTGTAACACTAGCGGGAGCCTACGAGCAGTACTTC. Its translation is CASVTLAGAYEQYF.

This chain uses TRBV4-1 with TRBJ2-7; D ambiguous. The CDR3 sequence is 17 residues long. Germline-derived CDR1 and CDR2 are MGHRA and YSYEKL. V was shortened by 0 bases and J by 0 bases, with 15 bases between the two germline ends. The CDR3 DNA sequence: TGCGCCAGCAGCCAAGAAGCAGGCGCACCCAGCTCCTACGAGCAGTACTTC. Translating gives CASSQEAGAPSSYEQYF.

V is TRBV30 and J is TRBJ2-3; 10 bases are a match to TRBD1. This CDR3 has 14 amino acids. Germline CDR1 is GTSNPN and CDR2 is SVGIG (reference sequence). V gave up 2 bases and J gave up 4 bases; unmatched junction bases: 3. The CDR3 DNA sequence: TGTGCCTGGAGTTGGGACAGGGGACCAGATACGCAGTATTTT. Its translation is CAWSWDRGPDTQYF.

This chain uses TRBV6-6 with TRBJ2-7; weak D call: TRBD1 (6 bases). The germline V gene has CDR1 MNHNY and CDR2 SVGAGI (reference sequence). The CDR3 has 14 residues. The ends were cut back, 0 bases at V and 4 bases at J, with 10 bases in the middle. CDR3 loop: CASSYSMGAYEQYF. CDR3 DNA sequence: TGTGCCAGCAGTTACTCGATGGGGGCATACGAGCAGTACTTC.

The V and J genes are TRBV5-1 and TRBJ1-4, with D perhaps TRBD1 (6 bases). The CDR3 runs 15 residues. Between the trimmed V and J ends, which lost 0 bases and 7 bases, there was a span of 13 bases. Germline values: CDR1 SGHRS, CDR2 YFSETQ. This CDR3 is CASSLVEQGGEKLFF. The CDR3 DNA is TGCGCCAGCAGCTTGGTCGAACAGGGTGGTGAAAAACTGTTTTTT.

The chain uses TRBV7-2 and TRBJ2-1; 7 bases align to TRBD2. Germline V gives CDR1 SGHTA, CDR2 FQGNSA. The V gene end was trimmed by 1 base and the J gene end by 3 bases; junction bases not matched to a gene: 3. The length of the CDR3 is 15 residues. The CDR3 sequence is CASSLGGGSYNEQFF. For the CDR3, the DNA is TGTGCCAGCAGCTTAGGCGGCGGGAGCTACAATGAGCAGTTCTTC.

The V call is TRBV24-1, the J call TRBJ2-7, with D possibly TRBD1 on 9 matching bases. V was cut by 5 bases and J by 4 bases, with 29 bases left in between. This CDR3 spans 19 amino acids. Looked up from germline, CDR1 is KGHDR and CDR2 is SFDVKD. The CDR3 protein is CATSGPATGGKTSGYEQYF. The CDR3 bases are TGTGCCACCAGTGGACCTGCCACAGGGGGCAAAACTAGCGGATACGAGCAGTACTTC.

This clone was seen only a few times. The J gene is TRBJ2-7, the V gene TRBV28, with TRBD1 matching over 7 bases. Germline V gene data show CDR1 as MDHEN and CDR2 as SYDVKM. CDR3 length: 16 residues. Losses at the gene ends were 3 bases for V and 0 bases for J; bases not matched to a gene: 8. In DNA, the CDR3 is TGTGCCAGCAGTTTTCAATTCGGGACAGACTCCTACGAGCAGTACTTC. It translates to CASSFQFGTDSYEQYF.

The CDR3 spells CASSLDRGHFENTEAFF. The CDR3 region has the DNA TGTGCCAGCAGCTTGGACAGGGGGCATTTTGAGAACACTGAAGCTTTCTTT. This chain links TRBV5-6 with TRBJ1-1; 9 nucleotides agree with TRBD1. Germline V gene data show CDR1 as SGHDT and CDR2 as YYEEEE. V lost 0 bases, J lost 1 base, and 7 bases stayed unmatched. This CDR3 has 17 amino acids.

The chain has TRBV5-1 and TRBJ2-7; maybe TRBD1 (5 bases). Germline V gene data show CDR1 as SGHRS and CDR2 as YFSETQ. Trimming shortened V by 3 bases and J by 3 bases, and 19 bases separated the two germline ends. The CDR3 extends over 16 amino acids. CDR3 amino acids: CASSSPQGIAHYEQYF. The CDR3 DNA is TGCGCCAGCAGCTCCCCTCAGGGCATAGCACACTACGAGCAGTACTTC.

The chain carries TRBV20-1 and TRBJ2-1; unclear D gene. The CDR3 contains 11 residues. V was trimmed by 6 bases and J by 13 bases, leaving 16 bases between them. Germline loops: CDR1 DFQATT, CDR2 SNEGSKA (reference sequence). CDR3 sequence (DNA): TGCAGTGCAAAGACGGATTGGGCACAGTTCTTC. Translation: CSAKTDWAQFF.

The J gene is TRBJ1-3, the V gene TRBV14, with D possibly matching TRBD1 (5 bases). This CDR3 contains 14 residues. V was cut by 4 bases and J by 4 bases, with 11 bases left in between. Germline V gene lookup returns CDR1 SGHDN and CDR2 FVKESK. The CDR3 nucleotides are TGTGCCAGCAGCCCCTACAGGTCCGGAAACACCATATATTTT. Its translation is CASSPYRSGNTIYF.

The genes are TRBV6-2 or TRBV6-3 and TRBJ1-5, with a possible D match to TRBD1 (6 bases). Germline V lookup: CDR1 MNHEY, CDR2 SVGEGT. The CDR3 length is 15 residues. V gave up 4 bases and J gave up 2 bases, with 12 bases separating them. CDR3 region: CASSWGGPGNQPQHF. The CDR3 DNA reads as TGTGCCAGCAGTTGGGGGGGGCCGGGCAATCAGCCCCAGCATTTT.

The CDR3 bases are TGTGCCAGCAGCTTAGGCGAGGCCTATAATTCACCCCTCCACTTT. It encodes CASSLGEAYNSPLHF. This chain links TRBV7-2 with TRBJ1-6, with D unclear. Per the germline V gene, CDR1 is SGHTA and CDR2 is FQGNSA. The CDR3 has 15 residues. The V end was cut by 1 base, the J end by 2 bases, with 6 bases between.

CDR3 sequence (DNA): TGTGCCAGCAGCCCAATAGGGAACAGGGATCTGAGCTTCTTT. It specifies CASSPIGNRDLSFF. This chain links TRBV11-2 with TRBJ1-1; D may be TRBD1 (6 bases). The CDR3 is made up of 14 amino acids. The ends were cut back, 5 bases at V and 14 bases at J, with 24 bases in the middle. Germline lookup yields CDR1 SGHAT and CDR2 FQNNGV.

The chain has TRBV20-1 and TRBJ1-3; D remains unclear. Germline CDR1 reads DFQATT; CDR2 reads SNEGSKA (reference sequence). The V and J ends lost 7 bases and 6 bases respectively, with 10 bases between them. The CDR3 is 11 residues long. The CDR3: CSGGLENTIYF. Written as DNA, the CDR3 is TGCAGTGGCGGTTTAGAAAACACCATATATTTT.